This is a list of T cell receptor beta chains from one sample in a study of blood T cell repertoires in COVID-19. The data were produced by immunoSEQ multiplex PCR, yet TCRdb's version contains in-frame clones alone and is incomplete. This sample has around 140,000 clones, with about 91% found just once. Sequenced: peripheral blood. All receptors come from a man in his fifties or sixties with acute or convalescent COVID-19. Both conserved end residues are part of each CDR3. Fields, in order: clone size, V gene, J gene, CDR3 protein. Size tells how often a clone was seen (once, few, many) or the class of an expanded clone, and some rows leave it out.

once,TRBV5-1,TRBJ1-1,CASSSGKGQGNTEAFF
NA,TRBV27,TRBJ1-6,CASSLSLGGDSPLHF
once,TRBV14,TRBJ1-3,CASSQEEQVPIYF
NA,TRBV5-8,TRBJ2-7,CASSLTGTSAYEQYF
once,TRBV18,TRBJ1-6,CASSITGGGTDSPLHF
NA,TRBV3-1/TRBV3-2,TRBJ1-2,CASSQERSGYTF
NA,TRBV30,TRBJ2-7,CASWDRITYEQYF
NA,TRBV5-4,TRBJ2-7,CASSLDAGPVEQYF
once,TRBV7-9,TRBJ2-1,CASSSQGADYNEQFF
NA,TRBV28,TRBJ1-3,CASSSGTSGNTIYF
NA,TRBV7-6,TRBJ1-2,CASSLTDRDNYGYTF
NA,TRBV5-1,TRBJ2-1,CASSLWTSGGAEQFF